These 9 T cell receptor beta chains were sequenced from one sample in a study of shared clonotypes between healthy human individuals. Naive CD8 cells comprised CD45RO-negative, CCR7-positively selected cells, excluding terminally differentiated effector memory CD45RA+ cells. Assay: immunoSEQ multiplex PCR; the TCRdb copy retains only in-frame clones and omits some. Of about 2.1 million clones listed, about 93% are singletons. The sample was naive CD8+ T cells from PBMCs. Receptors originate from a man between 18 and 35 years old in good health. Some clones in this sample may be carry-over from other donors' samples.

The chain combines TRBV18 with TRBJ1-3; D is ambiguous. Germline lookup yields CDR1 KGHSH and CDR2 LQKENI. Trimming shortened V by 6 bases and J by 0 bases, and 21 bases separated the two germline ends. The CDR3 covers 18 residues. The CDR3 region has the DNA TGTGCCAGCTCGCCAGCTAACCCGCGAGATTACTCTGGAAACACCATATATTTT. Protein product: CASSPANPRDYSGNTIYF.

The chain combines TRBV20-1 with TRBJ1-3, with D unresolved. Germline CDR1 and CDR2: DFQATT and SNEGSKA (reference sequence). The CDR3 is made up of 11 amino acids. V lost 5 bases and J 9 bases, leaving 11 bases between the germline ends. CDR3 residues: CSAPAGATIYF. The CDR3 DNA sequence: TGCAGTGCTCCAGCTGGAGCCACCATATATTTT.

The chain links TRBV6-5 to TRBJ2-7; 7 bases match TRBD2. CDR3 length: 16 residues. The trim removed 1 base at V and 1 base at J, leaving 7 bases unmatched. Germline values: CDR1 MNHEY, CDR2 SVGAGI. The CDR3 sequence is CASSYYPGLTSYEQYF. DNA for the CDR3: TGTGCCAGCAGTTACTATCCGGGACTAACTTCCTACGAGCAGTACTTC.

The rearrangement links TRBV19 to TRBJ2-5; 7 bases map to TRBD1. This CDR3 is 14 amino acids long. Germline V gives CDR1 LNHDA, CDR2 SQIVND (reference sequence). The J segment lost 0 bases and the V segment lost 6 bases, leaving 4 bases of the junction unmatched. CDR3 region: CASRVDRDQETQYF. In DNA, the CDR3 is TGTGCCAGTAGGGTAGACAGGGACCAAGAGACCCAGTACTTC.

Regarding this clone: The sample carries other DNA sequences with the same CDR3. This chain joins TRBV6-5 and TRBJ1-5; a possible D gene is TRBD1 (5 bases). The germline V gene has CDR1 MNHEY and CDR2 SVGAGI. V lost 4 bases and J lost 2, with 9 bases in between. CDR3 size: 14 residues. CDR3 sequence (DNA): TGTGCCAGCAGTTCCAGGGTCGGCAATCAGCCCCAGCATTTT. Amino acids: CASSSRVGNQPQHF.

This chain links TRBV4-2 with TRBJ1-2, with D possibly being TRBD1 (5 bases). Germline V CDR1 and CDR2: LGHNA, YNFKEQ. The CDR3 consists of 14 residues. Trimming cost V 4 bases and J 4 bases, with 13 bases left between them. CDR3 residues: CASSPPQGFYGYTF. CDR3 nucleotides: TGTGCCAGCAGCCCACCCCAGGGTTTCTATGGCTACACCTTC.

The V and J genes are TRBV28 and TRBJ1-5; possible D gene TRBD1, 6 bases. V lost 6 bases to trimming and J lost 7 bases, with 19 bases between them. The CDR3 sequence is 15 residues long. Germline V gene lookup returns CDR1 MDHEN and CDR2 SYDVKM. CDR3 sequence: CASRRNRDLGQPQHF. The CDR3 coding sequence is TGTGCCAGCAGAAGAAACAGGGATTTAGGACAGCCCCAGCATTTT. Based on the CDR3 plus reference TRBV28 and TRBJ1-5, the full variable domain is DVKVTQSSRYLVKRTGEKVFLECVQDMDHENMFWYRQDPGLGLRLIYFSYDVKMKEKGDIPEGYSVSREKKERFSLILESASTNQTSMYLCASRRNRDLGQPQHFGDGTRLSIL.

Only one count was recorded for this clone. Other DNA sequences in this sample translate to the same CDR3. This chain connects TRBV29-1 to TRBJ2-1; no clear D. The CDR3 extends over 10 amino acids. The V end lost 4 bases, the J end lost 7 bases, and 5 bases lay between the germline ends. The germline V gene has CDR1 SQVTM and CDR2 ANQGSEA. The chain's CDR3 is CSVVGNEQFF. The DNA of the CDR3 is TGCAGCGTTGTTGGGAATGAGCAGTTCTTC.

The rearrangement joins TRBV7-9 to TRBJ2-1; 7 bases align to TRBD2. The CDR3 contains 16 residues. Germline lookup yields CDR1 SEHNR and CDR2 FQNEAQ (reference sequence). Losses at the gene ends were 6 bases for V and 1 base for J; bases not matched to a gene: 9. As DNA, the CDR3 is TGTGCCAGCAGAACCCAGGGACTATTATCCTACAATGAGCAGTTCTTC. Its protein product is CASRTQGLLSYNEQFF. Together with reference TRBV7-9 and TRBJ2-1, the CDR3 gives the full variable domain: DTGVSQNPRHKITKRGQNVTFRCDPISEHNRLYWYRQTLGQGPEFLTYFQNEAQLEKSRLLSDRFSAERPKGSFSTLEIQRTEQGDSAMYLCASRTQGLLSYNEQFFGPGTRLTVL.